This entry lists 13 T cell receptor beta chains sequenced from one sample in a study of neoadjuvant nivolumab and ipilimumab in lung cancer. The repertoire was sequenced with immunoSEQ multiplex PCR; TCRdb's copy has only in-frame clones and lacks some. This table holds approximately 29,000 clones, 75% to 85% found once. The source was tumor tissue, collected after neoadjuvant nivolumab, alone or with ipilimumab, at or shortly before surgery. The receptor source for this set is an adult with non-small cell lung cancer.

This clone was counted once. The chain uses TRBV6-1 and TRBJ1-5; 8 nucleotides match TRBD1. V lost 8 bases, J lost 6 bases, and 12 bases stayed unmatched. The CDR3 consists of 15 residues. Germline CDR1 and CDR2: MNHNS and SASEGT. CDR3 coding DNA: TGTGCCAGCCGTCAGCTAGACAGGGGAGGTCAGCCCCAGCATTTT. Amino acids: CASRQLDRGGQPQHF.

The chain carries TRBV2 and TRBJ1-2; no definite D call. The CDR3 contains 15 residues. Trimming took 5 bases from V and 0 from J, leaving 13 bases between them. The germline CDR1 and CDR2 sequences are SNHLY and FYNNEI. CDR3 residues: CASSPTAIANYGYTF. The CDR3 region has the DNA TGTGCCAGCAGTCCAACAGCCATAGCTAACTATGGCTACACCTTC.

The genes are TRBV5-5 and TRBJ2-5, with a weak D call TRBD1 (6 bases). The CDR3 is 13 amino acids. CDR1 and CDR2 (germline): SGHKS, YYEKEE (reference sequence). V lost 3 bases and J 4 bases, leaving 10 bases between the germline ends. CDR3 sequence: CASSSRGGETQYF. CDR3 coding DNA: TGTGCCAGCAGCTCCAGGGGCGGAGAGACCCAGTACTTC.

By share of the sample, this clone is large. This sequence joins TRBV2 and TRBJ2-2, with D maybe TRBD2 (5 bases). Trimming pared 4 bases from V and 6 bases from J, leaving 15 bases between. CDR1 is SNHLY and CDR2 is FYNNEI in the germline V gene. The CDR3 is 15 residues long. The CDR3 coding sequence is TGTGCCAGCAGTGTCGGGGATATAGCGCCCGGGGAGCTGTTTTTT. It translates to CASSVGDIAPGELFF.

The V and J genes are TRBV10-3 and TRBJ1-2; no clear D gene. V lost 7 bases and J 4 bases, leaving 19 bases between the germline ends. This CDR3 is 15 amino acids long. Germline CDR1 and CDR2: ENHRY and SYGVKD. CDR3 region: CAITPEPQLGYGYTF. CDR3 nucleotides: TGTGCCATCACCCCAGAACCTCAACTTGGCTATGGCTACACCTTC.

CDR3 nucleotide sequence: TGCGCCAGCAGTGAGTACGCGGGGGACTATGGCTACACCTTC. Translated, it gives CASSEYAGDYGYTF. The chain carries TRBV10-2 and TRBJ1-2, with TRBD1 as a possible D gene (5 bases). The CDR3 runs 14 residues. Trimming shortened V by 1 base and J by 3 bases, and 9 bases separated the two germline ends. Per germline, CDR1 WSHSY and CDR2 SAAADI.

V is TRBV5-1 and J is TRBJ2-3, with 7 bases matching TRBD1. CDR1 SGHRS and CDR2 YFSETQ come from the germline V gene. Losses at the gene ends were 4 bases for V and 2 bases for J; bases not matched to a gene: 4. The CDR3 covers 14 residues. The CDR3 DNA reads TGCGCCAGCAGCACGGGACAGAACACAGATACGCAGTATTTT. Its protein is CASSTGQNTDTQYF.

V usage is TRBV6-5 and J usage is TRBJ1-2; D is ambiguous. This CDR3 is 12 amino acids long. V was cut by 2 bases and J by 8 bases, with 9 bases left in between. The germline V gene encodes CDR1 MNHEY and CDR2 SVGAGI. The CDR3 region has the DNA TGTGCCAGCAGTTACGGGTTTATGGGCTACACCTTC. Protein: CASSYGFMGYTF.

This chain connects TRBV5-4 to TRBJ2-5; 12 bases are shared with TRBD2. This CDR3 comprises 15 residues. Germline V gives CDR1 SGHNT, CDR2 YYREEE (reference sequence). The trim removed 4 bases at V and 5 bases at J, leaving 6 bases unmatched. The CDR3 region has the DNA TGTGCCAGCAGCGAAAGACTAGCGGGAGAGGAGACCCAGTACTTC. This sequence encodes CASSERLAGEETQYF.

The chain couples TRBV6-5 to TRBJ1-1; D is unclear. Germline values: CDR1 MNHEY, CDR2 SVGAGI. The CDR3 contains 14 residues. V gave up 2 bases and J gave up 0 bases, with 7 bases separating them. The CDR3 loop is CASSYRDMNTEAFF. DNA of the CDR3: TGTGCCAGCAGTTACAGGGATATGAACACTGAAGCTTTCTTT.

This clone showed up just a few times. The chain combines TRBV7-6 with TRBJ2-7; 9 bases are shared with TRBD2. V was clipped by 5 bases and J by 10 bases; unmatched bases: 12. This CDR3 is 14 amino acids long. CDR1 SGHVS and CDR2 FNYEAQ come from the germline V gene. The CDR3 DNA is TGTGCCAGCAGCCTAGATTTAATAGCGGGAGATCAGTACTTC. Translated: CASSLDLIAGDQYF.

The genes are TRBV7-8 and TRBJ2-7; D may be TRBD1 (6 bases). The CDR3 consists of 15 residues. Trimming removed 1 base at V and 5 bases at J, with 15 bases between. The germline V gene encodes CDR1 SGHVS and CDR2 FQNEAQ. CDR3 DNA sequence: TGTGCCAGCAGCTTAGAATCATACAGGGCGCACGAGCAGTACTTC. Its translation is CASSLESYRAHEQYF.

The genes are TRBV30 and TRBJ1-3; D not resolved. The CDR3 contains 15 residues. Trimming pared 4 bases from V and 0 bases from J, leaving 13 bases between. Germline-derived CDR1 and CDR2 are GTSNPN and SVGIG (reference sequence). The CDR3 region has the DNA TGTGCCTGGAAGAGGCCGGGGAACTCTGGAAACACCATATATTTT. Its translation: CAWKRPGNSGNTIYF.